The source of this T cell receptor beta chain is a study of blood T cell repertoires in COVID-19. CDR1 is SGHRS and CDR2 is YFSETQ in the germline V gene. The V and J ends lost 0 bases and 13 bases respectively, with 17 bases between them. The CDR3 extends over 14 amino acids. Assay used: immunoSEQ multiplex PCR; TCRdb lists only in-frame clones, some missing. Altogether around 270,000 clones are present, 70% to 85% being singletons, with the ten largest covering 0.7% to 1%. This clone showed up just once. This rearrangement joins TRBV5-1 to TRBJ2-1; weak D call: TRBD2 (6 bases). The clonotype comes from a human donor with COVID-19, enrolled during active disease. The donor label of this sample is uncertain. The sample was peripheral blood. The CDR3 protein is CASSLVIGRELQFF. DNA for the CDR3: TGCGCCAGCAGCTTGGTCATCGGGCGGGAATTACAGTTCTTC.